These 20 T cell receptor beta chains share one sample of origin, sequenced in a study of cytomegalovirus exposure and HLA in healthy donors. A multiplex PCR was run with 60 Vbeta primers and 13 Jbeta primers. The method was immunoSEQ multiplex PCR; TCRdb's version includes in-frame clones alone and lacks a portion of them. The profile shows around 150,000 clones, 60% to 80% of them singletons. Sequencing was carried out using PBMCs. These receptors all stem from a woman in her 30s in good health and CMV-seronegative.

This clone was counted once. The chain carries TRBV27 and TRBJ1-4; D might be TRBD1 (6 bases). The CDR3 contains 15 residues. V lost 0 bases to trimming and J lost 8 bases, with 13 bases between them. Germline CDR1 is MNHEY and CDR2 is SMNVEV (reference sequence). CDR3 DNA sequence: TGTGCCAGCAGTTTATCGAACAGGGTACGGGAAAAACTGTTTTTT. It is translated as CASSLSNRVREKLFF.

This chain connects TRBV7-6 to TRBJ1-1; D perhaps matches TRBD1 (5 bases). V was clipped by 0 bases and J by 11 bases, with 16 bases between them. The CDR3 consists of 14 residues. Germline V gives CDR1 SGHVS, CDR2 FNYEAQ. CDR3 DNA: TGTGCCAGCAGCTTAGCCACAGACAGACTTGACGCTTTCTTT. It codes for CASSLATDRLDAFF.

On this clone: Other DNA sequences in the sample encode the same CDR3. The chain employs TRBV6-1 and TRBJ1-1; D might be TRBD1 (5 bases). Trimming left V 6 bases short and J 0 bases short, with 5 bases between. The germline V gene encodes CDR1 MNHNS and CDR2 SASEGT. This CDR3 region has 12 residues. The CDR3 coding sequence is TGTGCCAGCAGGACAGTGAACACTGAAGCTTTCTTT. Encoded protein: CASRTVNTEAFF.

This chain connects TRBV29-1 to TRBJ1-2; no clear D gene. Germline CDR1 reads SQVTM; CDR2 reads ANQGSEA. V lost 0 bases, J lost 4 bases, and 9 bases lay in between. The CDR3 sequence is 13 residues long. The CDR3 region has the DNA TGCAGCGTTGAAGAGGGTCGGGGCTATGGCTACACCTTC. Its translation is CSVEEGRGYGYTF. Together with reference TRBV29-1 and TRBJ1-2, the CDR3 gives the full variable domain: SAVISQKPSRDICQRGTSLTIQCQVDSQVTMMFWYRQQPGQSLTLIATANQGSEATYESGFVIDKFPISRPNLTFSTLTVSNMSPEDSSIYLCSVEEGRGYGYTFGSGTRLTVV.

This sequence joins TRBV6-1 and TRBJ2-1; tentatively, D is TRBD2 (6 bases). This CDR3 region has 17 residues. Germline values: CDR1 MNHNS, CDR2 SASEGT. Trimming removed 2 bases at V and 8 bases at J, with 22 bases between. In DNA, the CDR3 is TGTGCCAGCAGTGAATTAGAGGGCACTATTGGGAGGTATGAGCAGTTCTTC. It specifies CASSELEGTIGRYEQFF.

CDR3 DNA sequence: TGTGCCATCAGACTAGCGGGGGGCCCCGCCTACAATGAGCAGTTCTTC. Its translation: CAIRLAGGPAYNEQFF. The chain employs TRBV10-3 and TRBJ2-1; 12 bases line up with TRBD2. Germline CDR1 reads ENHRY; CDR2 reads SYGVKD. Trimming took 6 bases from V and 2 from J; bases not matched to a gene: 5. The CDR3 has 16 amino acids.

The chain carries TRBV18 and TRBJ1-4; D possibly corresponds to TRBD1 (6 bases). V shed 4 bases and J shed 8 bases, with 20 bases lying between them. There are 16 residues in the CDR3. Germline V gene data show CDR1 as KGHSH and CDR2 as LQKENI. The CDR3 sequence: CASSLSTGRSGEKLFF. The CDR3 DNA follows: TGTGCCAGCTCACTCTCGACAGGTCGTTCTGGGGAAAAACTGTTTTTT.

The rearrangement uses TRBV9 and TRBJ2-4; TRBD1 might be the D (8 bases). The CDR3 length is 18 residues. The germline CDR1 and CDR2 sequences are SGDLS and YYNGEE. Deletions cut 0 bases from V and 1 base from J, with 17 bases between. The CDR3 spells CASSVDGGDRRAKNIQYF. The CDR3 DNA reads TGTGCCAGCAGCGTAGATGGGGGGGACAGGCGGGCCAAAAACATTCAGTACTTC.

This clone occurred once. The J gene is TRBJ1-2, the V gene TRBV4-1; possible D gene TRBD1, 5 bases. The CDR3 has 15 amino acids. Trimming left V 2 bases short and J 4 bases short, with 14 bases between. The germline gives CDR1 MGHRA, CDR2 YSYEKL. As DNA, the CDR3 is TGCGCCAGCAGCCAACCCGGAATCGACAGCTATGGCTACACCTTC. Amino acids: CASSQPGIDSYGYTF.

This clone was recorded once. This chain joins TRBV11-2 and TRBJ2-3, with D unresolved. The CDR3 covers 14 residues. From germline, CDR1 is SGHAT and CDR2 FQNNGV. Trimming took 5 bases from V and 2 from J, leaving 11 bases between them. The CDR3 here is CASSVGRYTDTQYF. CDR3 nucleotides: TGTGCCAGCAGCGTGGGCCGATACACAGATACGCAGTATTTT.

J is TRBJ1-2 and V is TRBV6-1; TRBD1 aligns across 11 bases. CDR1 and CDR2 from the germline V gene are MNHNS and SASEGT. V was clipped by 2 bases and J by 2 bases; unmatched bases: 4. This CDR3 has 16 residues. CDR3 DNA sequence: TGTGCCAGCAGTGAACCGGGACAGGGGGGGAACTATGGCTACACCTTC. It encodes CASSEPGQGGNYGYTF.

CDR3 amino acids: CASSLWTGKTYEQYF. DNA of the CDR3: TGTGCCAGCAGTCTATGGACAGGGAAGACCTACGAGCAGTACTTC. The chain recombines TRBV27 with TRBJ2-7, with 8 bases aligning to TRBD1. V shed 5 bases, J shed 2 bases, and the junction held 8 bases outside the gene matches. Germline lookup yields CDR1 MNHEY and CDR2 SMNVEV (reference sequence). The CDR3 sequence is 15 residues long.

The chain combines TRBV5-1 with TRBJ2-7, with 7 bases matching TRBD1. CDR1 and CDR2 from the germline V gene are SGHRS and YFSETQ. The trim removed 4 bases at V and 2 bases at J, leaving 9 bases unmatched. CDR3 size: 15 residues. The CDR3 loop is CASSRTGTDTYEQYF. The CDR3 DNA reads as TGCGCCAGCAGCAGAACAGGGACAGATACCTACGAGCAGTACTTC.

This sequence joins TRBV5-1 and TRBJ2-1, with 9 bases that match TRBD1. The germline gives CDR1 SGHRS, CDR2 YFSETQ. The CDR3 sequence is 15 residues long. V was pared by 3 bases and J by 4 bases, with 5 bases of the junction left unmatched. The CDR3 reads CASSSRDRDYNEQFF. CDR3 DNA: TGCGCCAGCAGCTCGAGGGACAGGGATTACAATGAGCAGTTCTTC.

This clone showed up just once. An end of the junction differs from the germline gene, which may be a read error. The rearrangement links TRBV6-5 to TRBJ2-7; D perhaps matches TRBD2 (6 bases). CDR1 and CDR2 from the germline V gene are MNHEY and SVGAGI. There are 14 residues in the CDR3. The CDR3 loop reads CASSNSGETYEQYF. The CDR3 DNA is TGTGCCAGCAGTAACTCGGGAGAAACCTACGAGCAGTACTTC.

The CDR3 bases are TGTGCCTGGGGCCTCCCGGACAGGGGGCGAGTTGAGCAGTACTTC. Translation: CAWGLPDRGRVEQYF. The chain employs TRBV30 and TRBJ2-7, with 11 positions matching TRBD1. The CDR3 spans 15 residues. Germline loops: CDR1 GTSNPN, CDR2 SVGIG (reference sequence). Trimming took 5 bases from V and 7 from J; bases not matched to a gene: 13.

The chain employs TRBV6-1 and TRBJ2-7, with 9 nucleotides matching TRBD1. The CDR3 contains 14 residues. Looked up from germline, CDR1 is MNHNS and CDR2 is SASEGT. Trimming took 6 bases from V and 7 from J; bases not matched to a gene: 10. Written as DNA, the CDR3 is TGTGCCAGCAGACCACAGGGGGCTGGGAGAGAGCAGTACTTC. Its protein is CASRPQGAGREQYF.

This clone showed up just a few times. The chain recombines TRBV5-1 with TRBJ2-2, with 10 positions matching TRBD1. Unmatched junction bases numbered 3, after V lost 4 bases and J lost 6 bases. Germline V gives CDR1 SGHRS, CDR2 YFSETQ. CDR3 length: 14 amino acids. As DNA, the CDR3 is TGCGCCAGCAGCATGGACAGGGGGGCCGGGGAGCTGTTTTTT. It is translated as CASSMDRGAGELFF.

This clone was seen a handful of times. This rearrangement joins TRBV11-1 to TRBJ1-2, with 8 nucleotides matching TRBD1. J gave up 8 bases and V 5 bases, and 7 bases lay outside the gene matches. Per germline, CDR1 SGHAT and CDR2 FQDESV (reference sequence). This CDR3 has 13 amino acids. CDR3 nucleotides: TGTGCCAGCAGCATGGACAGGGCGCGGGGCTACACCTTC. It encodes CASSMDRARGYTF.

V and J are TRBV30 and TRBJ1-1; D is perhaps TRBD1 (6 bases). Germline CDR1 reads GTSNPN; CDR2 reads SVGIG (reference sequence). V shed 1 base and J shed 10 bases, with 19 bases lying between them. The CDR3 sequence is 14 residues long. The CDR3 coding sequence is TGTGCCTGGAGTGCATGGGCAGGGGTCAAGGGAGCTTTCTTT. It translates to CAWSAWAGVKGAFF.